These 21 T cell receptor beta chains originate from one sample sequenced in a study of blood T cell repertoires in COVID-19 (dated by TCRdb to about 2020). Libraries were prepared through the immunoSEQ multiplex PCR assay. TCRdb stores this immuneACCESS table with in-frame sequences only. Part of the clones is absent; in the studies checked, under half of the shortfall reflects unresolved V genes, and no reason is known for the rest. For this sample the table gives more than 50,000 clones, of which nearly 90% were detected only once. The ten largest clones take up roughly an eighth of the sample. Sample: peripheral blood. All receptors come from a man aged 55 to 69 with active COVID-19.

This chain joins TRBV13 and TRBJ2-1; D is possibly TRBD2 (5 bases). Trimming removed 1 base from V and 4 bases from J, with 11 bases in between. The CDR3 is made up of 15 amino acids. CDR1 is PRHDT, CDR2 FYEKMQ, per germline (reference sequence). The CDR3 is CASSLETSRYNEQFF. As DNA, the CDR3 is TGTGCCAGCAGCTTAGAAACTAGTCGGTACAATGAGCAGTTCTTC.

The genes are TRBV7-9 and TRBJ2-3, with TRBD2 as a possible D gene (6 bases). CDR3 length equals 19 residues. Trimming stripped 1 base from V and 0 bases from J, with 20 bases between. Germline CDR1 and CDR2: SEHNR and FQNEAQ (reference sequence). CDR3 region: CASSLEAPGTRISTDTQYF. CDR3 DNA: TGTGCCAGCAGCTTAGAAGCCCCCGGGACTCGGATTAGCACAGATACGCAGTATTTT.

The J gene is TRBJ2-5, the V gene TRBV7-9; a weak D match, TRBD1 (6 bases). Looked up from germline, CDR1 is SEHNR and CDR2 is FQNEAQ (reference sequence). With 7 bases removed from V and 0 bases from J, the gap between germline ends came to 12 bases. The CDR3 spans 14 residues. CDR3 amino acids: CASMRYRDQETQYF. CDR3 coding DNA: TGTGCCAGCATGAGGTACAGGGACCAAGAGACCCAGTACTTC.

V and J are TRBV27 and TRBJ1-2; 8 bases match TRBD1. This CDR3 is 14 amino acids long. With 3 bases clipped from V and 6 bases from J, the junction kept 6 bases outside the gene matches. In germline, CDR1 is MNHEY, CDR2 SMNVEV (reference sequence). This CDR3 reads CASSFAPGGDGYTF. The CDR3 nucleotides are TGTGCCAGCAGTTTCGCCCCAGGGGGCGATGGCTACACCTTC.

This clone appeared a single time. The rearrangement links TRBV7-3 to TRBJ2-7; 8 bases fit TRBD2. Germline values: CDR1 SGHTA, CDR2 FQGTGA. This CDR3 region has 15 residues. J was trimmed by 9 bases and V by 2 bases; bases with no gene match: 12. The CDR3 DNA reads TGTGCCAGCAGCTTATCCGGACTAGCTTCAAATGTGCAGTACTTC. It encodes CASSLSGLASNVQYF.

The V gene is TRBV15, the J gene TRBJ1-4; 7 bases align to TRBD1. Germline trimming cut 4 bases from V and 5 bases from J; bases unmatched to any gene: 7. This CDR3 has 15 residues. Germline loops: CDR1 LNHNV, CDR2 YYDKDF (reference sequence). This chain's CDR3 is CATSKPGQLNEKLFF. The CDR3 coding sequence is TGTGCCACCAGCAAACCGGGACAGCTGAATGAAAAACTGTTTTTT.

The chain has TRBV19 and TRBJ1-1; 7 bases line up with TRBD1. Per the germline V gene, CDR1 is LNHDA and CDR2 is SQIVND (reference sequence). The V segment lost 3 bases and the J segment 7 bases; nucleotides outside the gene matches: 8. CDR3 length: 14 amino acids. CDR3 region: CASSIDRAQGEAFF. CDR3 sequence (DNA): TGTGCCAGTAGTATCGACAGGGCTCAGGGTGAAGCTTTCTTT.

This clone was seen once. The chain couples TRBV19 to TRBJ2-5; maybe TRBD2 (6 bases). The CDR3 totals 15 residues. Germline V CDR1 and CDR2: LNHDA, SQIVND (reference sequence). V gave up 5 bases and J gave up 3 bases, with 16 bases separating them. Here the CDR3 DNA reads TGTGCCAGTAGTCCGCCCGCGGGGATAAAAGAGACCCAGTACTTC. It specifies CASSPPAGIKETQYF. The full variable domain, rest sourced from reference TRBV19 and TRBJ2-5, is DGGITQSPKYLFRKEGQNVTLSCEQNLNHDAMYWYRQDPGQGLRLIYYSQIVNDFQKGDIAEGYSVSREKKESFPLTVTSAQKNPTAFYLCASSPPAGIKETQYFGPGTRLLVL.

This chain links TRBV6-5 with TRBJ1-1; no firm D call. CDR1 is MNHEY and CDR2 is SVGAGI in the germline V gene. This CDR3 comprises 12 residues. Between the trimmed V and J ends, which lost 11 bases and 1 base, there was a span of 11 bases. The CDR3 is CAAYRGNTEAFF. The CDR3 nucleotides are TGTGCCGCTTATCGGGGGAACACTGAAGCTTTCTTT.

V is TRBV10-3 and J is TRBJ2-7, with a weak D call TRBD2 (6 bases). Germline loops: CDR1 ENHRY, CDR2 SYGVKD. V was shortened by 2 bases and J by 9 bases, with 17 bases between the two germline ends. There are 14 residues in the CDR3. The CDR3 sequence is CAISEELRDGGQYF. CDR3 bases: TGTGCCATCAGTGAGGAGTTGCGGGATGGAGGGCAGTACTTC.

The CDR3 reads CASSLDRSYEQYF. Written as DNA, the CDR3 is TGTGCCAGCAGCCTAGACCGGTCCTACGAGCAGTACTTC. V gene TRBV7-9 combines with J gene TRBJ2-7, with D uncertain. Germline values: CDR1 SEHNR, CDR2 FQNEAQ (reference sequence). V gave up 5 bases and J gave up 1 base, with 9 bases separating them. This CDR3 spans 13 amino acids.

The V gene is TRBV3-1 (or the pseudogene TRBV3-2), the J gene TRBJ2-5; a weak D match, TRBD1 (6 bases). The V and J ends lost 4 bases and 5 bases respectively, with 11 bases between them. Germline-derived CDR1 and CDR2 are LGHDT and YNNKEL (reference sequence). The CDR3 consists of 13 residues. The DNA of the CDR3 is TGTGCCAGCAGCCCGGGACATCCGGAGACCCAGTACTTC. This codes for CASSPGHPETQYF.

The chain carries TRBV9 and TRBJ1-1; D gene uncertain. The germline CDR1 and CDR2 sequences are SGDLS and YYNGEE. The germline V and J ends were trimmed by 4 bases and 1 base, with 8 bases remaining between them. The CDR3 covers 13 residues. This chain's CDR3 is CASSTRQNTEAFF. DNA of the CDR3: TGTGCCAGCAGCACCCGACAGAACACTGAAGCTTTCTTT.

The chain has TRBV29-1 and TRBJ2-5; 8 positions agree with TRBD1. J was trimmed by 1 base and V by 6 bases; bases with no gene match: 7. Germline assignment: CDR1 SQVTM and CDR2 ANQGSEA. The length of the CDR3 is 14 residues. This CDR3 is CSVHGTGFQETQYF. CDR3 in DNA: TGCAGCGTCCACGGGACAGGCTTCCAAGAGACCCAGTACTTC.

The J gene is TRBJ2-5, the V gene TRBV3-1 (or the pseudogene TRBV3-2); D is uncertain. The germline V gene has CDR1 LGHDT and CDR2 YNNKEL (reference sequence). This CDR3 contains 13 residues. V was pared by 1 base and J by 6 bases, with 9 bases between. The CDR3 region is CASSQGRTKTQYF. CDR3 DNA: TGTGCCAGCAGCCAAGGTCGTACAAAGACCCAGTACTTC.

The rearrangement uses TRBV11-2 and TRBJ2-1, with 8 bases lining up with TRBD2. The V and J ends lost 1 base and 7 bases, in that order; junction bases with no gene match: 12. This CDR3 is built from 17 residues. From germline, CDR1 is SGHAT and CDR2 FQNNGV. In nucleotides, the CDR3 is TGTGCCAGCAGCTTAGGGCGGGGGCTAGCGGGCGCTAATGAGCAGTTCTTC. Translated: CASSLGRGLAGANEQFF.

The chain combines TRBV14 with TRBJ2-5; maybe TRBD2 (6 bases). V was cut by 1 base and J by 0 bases, with 15 bases left in between. Germline CDR1 is SGHDN and CDR2 is FVKESK. CDR3 length: 17 residues. In nucleotides, the CDR3 is TGTGCCAGCAGCCAAGGACCGGGGGAGATGTACCAAGAGACCCAGTACTTC. This sequence encodes CASSQGPGEMYQETQYF.

The rearrangement uses TRBV21-1 and TRBJ2-4; the D segment call TRBD2 is taken from the table without a DNA check. TRBV21-1 is a recognized pseudogene. The CDR3 sequence is 14 residues long. The chain's CDR3 is CASSNVGGKNIQYF. CDR3 nucleotide sequence: TGTGCCAGCAGCAACGTGGGGGGCAAAAACATTCAGTACTTC.

The chain combines TRBV18 with TRBJ1-1, with D hard to call. V was trimmed by 4 bases and J by 1 base, leaving 7 bases between them. The CDR3 is made up of 13 amino acids. Germline assignment: CDR1 KGHSH and CDR2 LQKENI. CDR3 sequence (DNA): TGTGCCAGCTCACGGGAGTGGAACACTGAAGCTTTCTTT. The encoded protein is CASSREWNTEAFF. Full variable domain (remainder filled in from reference TRBV18 and TRBJ1-1): NAGVMQNPRHLVRRRGQEARLRCSPMKGHSHVYWYRQLPEEGLKFMVYLQKENIIDESGMPKERFSAEFPKEGPSILRIQQVVRGDSAAYFCASSREWNTEAFFGQGTRLTVV.

This clone was found once. The chain has TRBV5-4 and TRBJ2-7, with a weak D call TRBD1 (6 bases). V lost 6 bases to trimming and J lost 1 base, with 14 bases between them. Germline V gene sequence: CDR1 SGHNT, CDR2 YYREEE (reference sequence). The CDR3 totals 14 residues. The CDR3 region has the DNA TGTGCCAGCACCTCATTACAGGGATCCTACGAGCAGTACTTC. As protein: CASTSLQGSYEQYF.

V gene TRBV6-6 combines with J gene TRBJ2-7; 11 bases match TRBD2. CDR3 size: 15 residues. Germline lookup yields CDR1 MNHNY and CDR2 SVGAGI (reference sequence). The V segment lost 5 bases and the J segment 0 bases; nucleotides outside the gene matches: 3. In nucleotides, the CDR3 is TGTGCCAGCAGTCTTACTAGCGGGAGCTCCTACGAGCAGTACTTC. The encoded protein is CASSLTSGSSYEQYF.